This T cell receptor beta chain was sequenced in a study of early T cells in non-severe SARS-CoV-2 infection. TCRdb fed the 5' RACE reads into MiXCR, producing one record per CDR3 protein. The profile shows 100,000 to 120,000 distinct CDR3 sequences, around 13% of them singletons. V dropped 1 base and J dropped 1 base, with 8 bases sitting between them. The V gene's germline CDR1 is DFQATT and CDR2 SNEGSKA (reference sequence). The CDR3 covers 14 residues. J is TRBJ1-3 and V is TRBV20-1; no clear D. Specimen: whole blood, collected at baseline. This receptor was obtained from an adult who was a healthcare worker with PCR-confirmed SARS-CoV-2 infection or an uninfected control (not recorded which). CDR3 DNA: TGCAGTGCTAGAGGAGGAGCATCTGGAAACACCATATATTTT. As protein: CSARGGASGNTIYF.